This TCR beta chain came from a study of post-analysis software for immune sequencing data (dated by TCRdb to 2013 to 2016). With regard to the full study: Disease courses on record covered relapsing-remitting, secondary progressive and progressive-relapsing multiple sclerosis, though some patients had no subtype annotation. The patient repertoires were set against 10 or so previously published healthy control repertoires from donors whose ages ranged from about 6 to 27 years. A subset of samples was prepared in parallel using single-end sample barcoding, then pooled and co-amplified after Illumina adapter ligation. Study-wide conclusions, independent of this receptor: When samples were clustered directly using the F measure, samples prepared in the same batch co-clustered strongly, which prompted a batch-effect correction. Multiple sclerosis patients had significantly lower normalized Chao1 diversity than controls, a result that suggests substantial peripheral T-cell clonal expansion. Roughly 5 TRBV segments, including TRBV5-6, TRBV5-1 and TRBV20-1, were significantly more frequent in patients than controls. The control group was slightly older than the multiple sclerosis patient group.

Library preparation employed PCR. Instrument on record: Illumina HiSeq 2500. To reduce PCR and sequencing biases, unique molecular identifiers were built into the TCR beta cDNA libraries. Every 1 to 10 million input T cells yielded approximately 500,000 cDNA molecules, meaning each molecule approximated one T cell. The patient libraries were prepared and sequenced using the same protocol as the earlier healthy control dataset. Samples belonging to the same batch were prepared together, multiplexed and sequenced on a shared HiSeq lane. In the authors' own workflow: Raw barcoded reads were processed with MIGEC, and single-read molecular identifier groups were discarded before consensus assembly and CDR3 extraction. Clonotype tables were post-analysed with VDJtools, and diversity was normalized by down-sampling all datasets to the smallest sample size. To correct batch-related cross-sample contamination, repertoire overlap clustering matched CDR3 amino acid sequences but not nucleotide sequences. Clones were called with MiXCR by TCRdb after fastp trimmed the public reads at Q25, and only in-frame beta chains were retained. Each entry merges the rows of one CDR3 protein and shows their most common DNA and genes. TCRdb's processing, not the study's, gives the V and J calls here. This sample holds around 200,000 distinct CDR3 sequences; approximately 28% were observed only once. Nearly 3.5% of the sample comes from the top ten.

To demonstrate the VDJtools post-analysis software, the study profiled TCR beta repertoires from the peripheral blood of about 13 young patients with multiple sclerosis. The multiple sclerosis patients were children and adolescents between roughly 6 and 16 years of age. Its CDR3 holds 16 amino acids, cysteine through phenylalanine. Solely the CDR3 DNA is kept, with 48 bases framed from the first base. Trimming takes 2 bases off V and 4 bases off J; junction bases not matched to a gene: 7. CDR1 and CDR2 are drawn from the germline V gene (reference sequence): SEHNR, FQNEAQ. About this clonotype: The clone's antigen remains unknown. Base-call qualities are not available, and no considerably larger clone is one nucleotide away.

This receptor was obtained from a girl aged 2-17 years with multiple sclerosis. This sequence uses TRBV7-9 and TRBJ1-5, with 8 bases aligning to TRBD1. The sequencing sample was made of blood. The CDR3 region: CASSLSGTGLNQPQHF. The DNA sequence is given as TGTGCCAGCAGCTTAAGCGGGACAGGCTTGAATCAGCCCCAGCATTTT.